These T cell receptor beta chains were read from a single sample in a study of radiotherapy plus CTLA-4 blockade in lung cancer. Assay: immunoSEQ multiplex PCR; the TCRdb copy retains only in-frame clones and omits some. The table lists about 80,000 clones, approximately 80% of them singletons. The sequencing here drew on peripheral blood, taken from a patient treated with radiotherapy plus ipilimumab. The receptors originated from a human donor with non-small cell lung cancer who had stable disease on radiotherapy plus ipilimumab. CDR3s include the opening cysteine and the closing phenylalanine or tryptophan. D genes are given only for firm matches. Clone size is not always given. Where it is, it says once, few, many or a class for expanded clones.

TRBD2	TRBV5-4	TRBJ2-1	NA	CASSLRSSGTYNEQFF	TGTGCCAGCAGCTTACGGTCTAGCGGGACTTACAATGAGCAGTTCTTC
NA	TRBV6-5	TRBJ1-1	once	CASSYKGGRMNTEAFF	TGTGCCAGCAGTTACAAGGGTGGCCGCATGAACACTGAAGCTTTCTTT
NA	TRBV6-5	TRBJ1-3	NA	CASTGYFGNTIYF	TGTGCCAGTACGGGATATTTCGGAAACACCATATATTTT
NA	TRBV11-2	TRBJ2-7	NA	CASSLGRTSYEQYF	TGTGCCAGCAGCTTAGGCAGGACTTCCTACGAGCAGTACTTC
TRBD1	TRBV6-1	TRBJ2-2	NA	CASRTGTANTGELFF	TGTGCCAGCAGGACAGGGACAGCGAACACCGGGGAGCTGTTTTTT
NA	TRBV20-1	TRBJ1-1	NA	CSARSRSFF	TGCAGTGCTAGAAGCAGGTCTTTCTTT
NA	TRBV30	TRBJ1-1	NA	CAWSLNAGGTEAFF	TGTGCCTGGTCTCTAAACGCAGGCGGCACTGAAGCTTTCTTT
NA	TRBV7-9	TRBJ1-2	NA	CASSFGGDGYTF	TGTGCCAGCAGCTTTGGGGGGGATGGCTACACCTTC
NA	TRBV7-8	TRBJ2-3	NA	CASSPYRVLAQGTDTQYF	TGTGCCAGCAGCCCCTATCGGGTCCTAGCCCAAGGCACAGATACGCAGTATTTT
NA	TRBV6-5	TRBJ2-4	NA	CASSDTGTAKNIQYF	TGTGCCAGCAGCGATACCGGGACAGCCAAAAACATTCAGTACTTC
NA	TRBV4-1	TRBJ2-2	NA	CASSQVPRVNGTGELFF	TGCGCCAGCAGCCAAGTTCCTCGGGTCAACGGCACCGGGGAGCTGTTTTTT
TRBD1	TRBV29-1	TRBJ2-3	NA	CSASTGGFTQYF	TGCAGCGCGTCCACAGGGGGCTTTACGCAGTATTTT
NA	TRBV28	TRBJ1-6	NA	CASISRAGLPLHF	TGTGCCAGCATCTCCAGGGCTGGCTTGCCCCTCCACTTT
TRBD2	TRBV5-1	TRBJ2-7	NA	CASSYGGTSYEQYF	TGCGCCAGCAGCTACGGGGGGACCTCCTACGAGCAGTACTTC
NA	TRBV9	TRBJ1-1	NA	CASSVGTPMGSTEAFF	TGTGCCAGCAGCGTAGGCACCCCGATGGGGAGCACTGAAGCTTTCTTT
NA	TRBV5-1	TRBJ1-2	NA	CASSLAVSRPGGYTF	TGCGCCAGCAGCTTAGCCGTTTCCCGACCTGGGGGCTACACCTTC
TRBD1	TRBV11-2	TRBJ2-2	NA	CASSSRDRSTGELFF	TGTGCCAGCAGCTCCCGGGACAGGAGTACCGGGGAGCTGTTTTTT
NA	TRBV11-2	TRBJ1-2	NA	CASSPTRGIGYGYTF	TGTGCCAGCAGCCCCACCAGGGGAATAGGGTATGGCTACACCTTC
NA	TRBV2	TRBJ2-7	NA	CASSVGGRFGQYF	TGTGCCAGCAGTGTAGGAGGCAGGTTCGGGCAGTACTTC
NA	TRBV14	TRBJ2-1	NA	CASCWTTIYNEQFF	TGTGCCAGTTGCTGGACTACGATCTACAATGAGCAGTTCTTC
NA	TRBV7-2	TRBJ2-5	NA	CASSLSGGQETQYF	TGTGCCAGCAGCTTAAGCGGCGGACAAGAGACCCAGTACTTC
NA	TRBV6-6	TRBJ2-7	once	CASSYGGPNEQYF	TGTGCCAGCAGTTATGGGGGCCCCAACGAGCAGTACTTC
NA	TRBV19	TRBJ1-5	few	CASSVRRGAGQPQHF	TGTGCCAGTAGTGTCAGACGAGGGGCCGGGCAGCCCCAGCATTTT
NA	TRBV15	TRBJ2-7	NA	CATSRRPTDYEQYF	TGTGCCACCAGCAGACGGCCGACCGACTACGAGCAGTACTTC
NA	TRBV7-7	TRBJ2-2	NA	CASSLRTANTGELFF	TGTGCCAGCAGCTTGCGGACAGCGAACACCGGGGAGCTGTTTTTT
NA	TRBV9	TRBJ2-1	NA	CASSVGQSPPGEQFF	TGTGCCAGCAGCGTCGGACAGAGCCCGCCGGGTGAGCAGTTCTTC
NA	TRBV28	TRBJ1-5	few	CATEAGANQPQHF	TGTGCCACCGAGGCAGGGGCCAATCAGCCCCAGCATTTT